The source of this TCR beta chain is a study of blood T cell repertoires in COVID-19. In the study overall: Some COVID-19 samples were acute and others convalescent; all came from the United States, Italy and Spain. Sources were T cells, B-cell-depleted T cells, or PBMCs; the material itself was cDNA or gDNA.

Original data processing: Nucleated cell number was recorded as an estimate derived from reference gene primer amplification. Only in-frame clones appear in the TCRdb table, and some are missing; sequencing was by immunoSEQ multiplex PCR. The DNA was the basis for D and trimming; V, J and clone size are from that table. The profile shows approximately 300,000 clones, 65% to 85% of them singletons. This CDR3 is built from 12 residues. Trimming stripped 6 bases from V and 1 base from J, with 6 bases between. Germline V gene sequence: CDR1 MNHEY, CDR2 SMNVEV (reference sequence). Sample: peripheral blood. The chain carries TRBV27 and TRBJ1-2, with no clear D. This TCR derives from a woman aged 45-60 years with acute or convalescent COVID-19. The CDR3 DNA reads TGTGCCAGCAGCGGGAATAACTATGGCTACACCTTC. Its translation is CASSGNNYGYTF.